Described below is a single T cell receptor beta chain sequence and its context. The data are from a study of response to subunit inactivated influenza vaccine. CDR1 and CDR2 (germline): MNHEY, SVGEGT. V shed 6 bases, J shed 5 bases, and the junction held 6 bases outside the gene matches. This CDR3 has 14 amino acids. TCRdb reprocessed the RT-PCR reads via MiXCR and lists one record per CDR3 protein. The sample holds about 300,000 distinct CDR3 sequences, about 20% seen once. This chain uses TRBV6-2 or TRBV6-3 with TRBJ2-2; TRBD2 matches 7 bases. This TCR was recovered from a man between 50 and 69 years old who received an inactivated influenza vaccine. Sample: PBMCs from blood, taken less than 22 months after vaccination. Written as DNA, the CDR3 is TGTGCCAGCAGCCCGGGACTACAAACCGGGGAGCTGTTTTTT. This codes for CASSPGLQTGELFF.